What follows are 31 T cell receptor beta chains derived from one specimen sequenced in a study of response to subunit inactivated influenza vaccine. TCRdb itself ran the RT-PCR reads through MiXCR, one entry per CDR3 protein. The repertoire holds more than 450,000 distinct CDR3 sequences, with approximately 10% as singletons. This same sample was also part of a study on T cells expressing NK-cell markers. That paper adds: cDNA encoding TCR beta was synthesized via 5'RACE template switching incorporating UMIs.

The sample in question was PBMCs from blood, obtained on the day of vaccination. These receptors all stem from a man in his forties or fifties who received an inactivated influenza vaccine.

J is TRBJ2-7 and V is TRBV6-4; 8 bases agree with TRBD1. Germline loops: CDR1 MRHNA, CDR2 SNTAGT. The CDR3 has 13 amino acids. V was clipped by 7 bases and J by 0 bases; unmatched bases: 2. In DNA form, the CDR3 reads TGTGCCAGCATGGACAGGGACTCCTACGAGCAGTACTTC. It specifies CASMDRDSYEQYF.

The rearrangement links TRBV7-9 to TRBJ2-7, with D possibly matching TRBD2 (5 bases). From germline, CDR1 is SEHNR and CDR2 FQNEAQ (reference sequence). Trimming removed 3 bases at V and 4 bases at J, with 10 bases between. The CDR3 is 13 residues long. This chain's CDR3 is CASSFPEGYEQYF. The DNA of the CDR3 is TGTGCCAGCAGCTTCCCCGAGGGTTACGAGCAGTACTTC.

The chain has TRBV12-3 or TRBV12-4 and TRBJ1-2; no clear D. There are 12 residues in the CDR3. Trimming stripped 5 bases from V and 5 bases from J, with 9 bases between. The CDR3: CASSRYLYGYTF. The CDR3 nucleotides are TGTGCCAGCAGTAGGTACTTATATGGCTACACCTTC.

This chain links TRBV27 with TRBJ2-7; a weak D match, TRBD1 (6 bases). Trimming took 5 bases from V and 3 from J, leaving 17 bases between them. The CDR3 spans 15 residues. Germline assignment: CDR1 MNHEY and CDR2 SMNVEV (reference sequence). The chain's CDR3 is CASSAQSWGLYEQYF. The CDR3, as DNA: TGTGCCAGCAGTGCACAGTCCTGGGGGCTCTACGAGCAGTACTTC.

The J gene is TRBJ2-1, the V gene TRBV7-9, with D uncertain. The length of the CDR3 is 11 residues. The germline V gene has CDR1 SEHNR and CDR2 FQNEAQ (reference sequence). V lost 7 bases and J lost 6, with 7 bases in between. CDR3 DNA: TGTGCCAGCACCCCCTCCAATGAGCAGTTCTTC. Protein sequence: CASTPSNEQFF. The full variable domain, its missing parts supplied by reference TRBV7-9 and TRBJ2-1, is DTGVSQNPRHKITKRGQNVTFRCDPISEHNRLYWYRQTLGQGPEFLTYFQNEAQLEKSRLLSDRFSAERPKGSFSTLEIQRTEQGDSAMYLCASTPSNEQFFGPGTRLTVL.

This clonotype was detected only a few times. The V call is TRBV27, the J call TRBJ1-1, with 7 bases that match TRBD1. The CDR3 spans 15 residues. The germline gives CDR1 MNHEY, CDR2 SMNVEV (reference sequence). Trimming at V came to 5 bases and at J to 1 base, leaving 7 bases not matched to a gene. CDR3 loop: CASSRSGGWNTEAFF. Written as DNA, the CDR3 is TGTGCCAGCAGTCGCTCAGGGGGTTGGAACACTGAAGCTTTCTTT.

This clonotype was seen a few times. The chain uses TRBV5-1 and TRBJ2-7, with D unresolved. Germline assignment: CDR1 SGHRS and CDR2 YFSETQ. This CDR3 spans 12 amino acids. V was pared by 4 bases and J by 5 bases, with 10 bases between. The CDR3 region is CASSESTDEQYF. CDR3 DNA sequence: TGCGCCAGCAGCGAGTCTACGGACGAGCAGTACTTC.

This clonotype was counted only a few times. The chain joins TRBV6-2 or TRBV6-3 to TRBJ2-1; TRBD1 agrees at 8 bases. The germline CDR1 and CDR2 sequences are MNHEY and SVGEGT. The CDR3 extends over 13 amino acids. After removal of 5 bases from V and 6 bases from J, the junction contained 3 bases not matched to a gene. This CDR3 reads CASSPTGGNEQFF. The CDR3 DNA is TGTGCCAGCAGTCCTACAGGGGGCAATGAGCAGTTCTTC.

This clonotype was detected only a few times. V is TRBV18 and J is TRBJ2-3; TRBD1 matches at 9 bases. The V and J ends lost 0 bases and 5 bases, in that order; junction bases with no gene match: 3. The length of the CDR3 is 15 residues. Germline V lookup: CDR1 KGHSH, CDR2 LQKENI. The CDR3 here is CASSPPGTGRDTQYF. CDR3 DNA sequence: TGTGCCAGCTCACCACCAGGGACAGGGCGAGATACGCAGTATTTT.

This clonotype has only a few counts. The rearrangement joins TRBV29-1 to TRBJ2-5; D remains ambiguous. CDR1 and CDR2 from the germline V gene are SQVTM and ANQGSEA. The ends were cut back, 4 bases at V and 4 bases at J, with 19 bases in the middle. The CDR3 runs to 15 residues. The CDR3 DNA sequence: TGCAGCGTTGCAACACTTTCAGTTAGGGCAGAGACCCAGTACTTC. Translating gives CSVATLSVRAETQYF.

This clonotype was detected many times. The chain has TRBV12-3 or TRBV12-4 and TRBJ2-2, with a possible D match to TRBD1 (6 bases). V was trimmed by 2 bases and J by 3 bases, leaving 10 bases between them. The CDR3 spans 15 residues. The CDR3: CASSLLGADTGELFF. As DNA, the CDR3 is TGTGCCAGCAGTTTACTGGGGGCAGACACCGGGGAGCTGTTTTTT.

In this sample, this clonotype turned up a few times. The chain employs TRBV6-1 and TRBJ2-5; no firm D call. CDR1 is MNHNS and CDR2 is SASEGT in the germline V gene. The CDR3 is 14 amino acids. V lost 6 bases, J lost 1 base, and 12 bases lay in between. The CDR3 loop is CASSPWTSQETQYF. DNA of the CDR3: TGTGCCAGCAGCCCTTGGACGTCCCAAGAGACCCAGTACTTC.

The chain uses TRBV5-1 and TRBJ2-3; 9 nucleotides agree with TRBD1. The CDR3 runs 16 residues. V gave up 3 bases and J gave up 3 bases; unmatched junction bases: 8. Germline loops: CDR1 SGHRS, CDR2 YFSETQ. The CDR3 loop reads CASSYRSGTGTDTQYF. The DNA of the CDR3 is TGCGCCAGCAGCTACCGTAGTGGGACAGGGACAGATACGCAGTATTTT.

This chain links TRBV7-2 with TRBJ2-5; D not resolved. The V end lost 5 bases, the J end lost 3 bases, and 10 bases lay between the germline ends. The CDR3 totals 13 residues. CDR1 is SGHTA, CDR2 FQGNSA, per germline. In DNA form, the CDR3 reads TGTGCCAGCAGCCGACCCCTAAAAGAGACCCAGTACTTC. Its translation: CASSRPLKETQYF.

Only a few counts were recorded for this clonotype. This chain uses TRBV5-1 with TRBJ2-2; perhaps TRBD2 as D (6 bases). Germline-derived CDR1 and CDR2 are SGHRS and YFSETQ. The CDR3 contains 15 residues. The germline V and J ends were trimmed by 3 bases and 3 bases, with 12 bases remaining between them. The CDR3: CASSSRVADTGELFF. Here the CDR3 DNA reads TGCGCCAGCAGCTCCAGGGTAGCGGACACCGGGGAGCTGTTTTTT.

This clonotype was recorded a few times. This chain links TRBV6-1 with TRBJ2-1, with TRBD2 as a possible D gene (5 bases). The V and J ends lost 7 bases and 0 bases respectively, with 13 bases between them. Germline V lookup: CDR1 MNHNS, CDR2 SASEGT. This CDR3 is 15 amino acids long. The CDR3 region has the DNA TGTGCCAGCACTGACGGGATTCTCTCCTACAATGAGCAGTTCTTC. This sequence encodes CASTDGILSYNEQFF.

J is TRBJ2-3 and V is TRBV12-3 or TRBV12-4, with TRBD2 matching over 11 bases. CDR3 length: 19 amino acids. The junction had 19 bases not matched to a gene; V was cut back by 5 bases and J by 6 bases. The CDR3 DNA reads as TGTGCCAGCAGTATACTAGCGGGAGTTGGGGGAAGTAAGAGCGATACGCAGTATTTT. It translates to CASSILAGVGGSKSDTQYF.

The chain uses TRBV28 and TRBJ2-7; D could derive from TRBD1 or TRBD2 (5 bases each). Germline V lookup: CDR1 MDHEN, CDR2 SYDVKM. The germline V and J ends were trimmed by 7 bases and 2 bases, with 12 bases remaining between them. CDR3 length: 13 residues. The CDR3 loop reads CASTRDRPYEQYF. As DNA, the CDR3 is TGTGCCAGCACACGGGACCGGCCCTACGAGCAGTACTTC.

This clonotype appeared a few times. This chain uses TRBV21-1 with TRBJ2-7. TRBV21-1 is given as a pseudogene. The CDR3 extends over 8 amino acids. CDR3 nucleotides: TGTGCCAGTGCTGAGTCGGACTTC. Amino acid sequence: CASAESDF.

This clonotype was observed a few times. The rearrangement uses TRBV5-1 and TRBJ2-3; D not certain. Germline V CDR1 and CDR2: SGHRS, YFSETQ. The germline V and J ends were trimmed by 2 bases and 0 bases, with 13 bases remaining between them. The CDR3 runs 16 residues. The DNA of the CDR3 is TGCGCCAGCAGCTTAGGTGTTTGGGGAAGCACAGATACGCAGTATTTT. This encodes CASSLGVWGSTDTQYF.

The genes are TRBV28 and TRBJ2-2, with 8 bases aligning to TRBD2. J was trimmed by 1 base and V by 6 bases; bases with no gene match: 13. CDR3 length: 18 amino acids. Germline CDR1 reads MDHEN; CDR2 reads SYDVKM. CDR3 protein: CASSSGTRDPLNTGELFF. Written as DNA, the CDR3 is TGTGCCAGCAGCTCCGGGACTAGAGATCCCCTGAACACCGGGGAGCTGTTTTTT. Full variable domain (outside the CDR3, taken from reference TRBV28 and TRBJ2-2): DVKVTQSSRYLVKRTGEKVFLECVQDMDHENMFWYRQDPGLGLRLIYFSYDVKMKEKGDIPEGYSVSREKKERFSLILESASTNQTSMYLCASSSGTRDPLNTGELFFGEGSRLTVL.

This clonotype was observed a handful of times. This sequence joins TRBV3-1 and TRBJ1-1, with unresolved D. The germline V gene encodes CDR1 LGHDT and CDR2 YNNKEL (reference sequence). The CDR3 covers 12 residues. Trimming took off 1 base at V and 4 bases at J, with 4 bases between the two ends. The CDR3 loop is CASSQGFTEAFF. For the CDR3, the DNA is TGTGCCAGCAGCCAAGGGTTCACTGAAGCTTTCTTT.

This clonotype appeared a few times. The V and J genes are TRBV28 and TRBJ2-5; weak D call: TRBD1 (6 bases). CDR1 MDHEN and CDR2 SYDVKM come from the germline V gene. The CDR3 runs to 14 residues. Deletions cut 6 bases from V and 5 bases from J, with 16 bases between. The CDR3 here is CASSAGQTRETQYF. CDR3 in DNA: TGTGCCAGCAGCGCCGGACAGACCAGGGAGACCCAGTACTTC.

A few counts support this clonotype. The chain combines TRBV28 with TRBJ2-2; D is ambiguous. Germline CDR1 is MDHEN and CDR2 is SYDVKM. V was clipped by 5 bases and J by 0 bases, with 10 bases between them. The CDR3 consists of 15 residues. As DNA, the CDR3 is TGTGCCAGCAGTCCGAGGATACCGAACACCGGGGAGCTGTTTTTT. Translated: CASSPRIPNTGELFF.

In its sample, this clonotype was seen many times. This chain uses TRBV4-1 with TRBJ2-7; 7 bases match TRBD1. This CDR3 is 15 amino acids long. V was clipped by 2 bases and J by 3 bases; unmatched bases: 7. CDR1 MGHRA and CDR2 YSYEKL come from the germline V gene. CDR3 sequence reads: CASSQWTGVNYEQYF. The CDR3 coding sequence is TGCGCCAGCAGCCAATGGACAGGAGTTAACTACGAGCAGTACTTC.

This clonotype was observed a few times. The chain uses TRBV5-1 and TRBJ2-1; D is unclear. The V gene's germline CDR1 is SGHRS and CDR2 YFSETQ. The CDR3 contains 15 residues. V lost 0 bases to trimming and J lost 0 bases, with 7 bases between them. The CDR3 protein is CASSLAGNSYNEQFF. CDR3 DNA: TGCGCCAGCAGCTTGGCCGGAAACTCCTACAATGAGCAGTTCTTC.

The chain couples TRBV10-3 to TRBJ2-7, with D tentatively TRBD1 (5 bases). CDR1 is ENHRY, CDR2 SYGVKD, per germline. The V and J ends lost 5 bases and 6 bases respectively, with 17 bases between them. This CDR3 spans 14 amino acids. The CDR3 spells CAISTQGKLGEQYF. The CDR3 region has the DNA TGTGCCATCAGTACCCAGGGTAAATTGGGCGAGCAGTACTTC.

This sequence joins TRBV12-3 or TRBV12-4 and TRBJ2-1; D may be TRBD2 (5 bases). This CDR3 is 12 amino acids long. Trimming cost V 2 bases and J 16 bases, with 15 bases left between them. CDR3 protein: CASSLQEDLLFF. The CDR3 DNA reads TGTGCCAGCAGTTTACAGGAGGACCTGCTCTTCTTC.

Only a few counts were recorded for this clonotype. The V call is TRBV25-1, the J call TRBJ1-1; possible D gene TRBD1, 5 bases. The CDR3 is 12 amino acids. Trimming took off 1 base at V and 8 bases at J, with 8 bases between the two ends. Germline V lookup: CDR1 MGHDK, CDR2 SYGVNS. The CDR3 spells CASSELNREAFF. CDR3 nucleotides: TGTGCCAGCAGTGAATTGAACAGGGAAGCTTTCTTT.

V and J are TRBV5-1 and TRBJ1-2, with 9 bases fitting TRBD1. CDR3 length: 13 amino acids. Trimming cost V 3 bases and J 8 bases; bases outside gene matches: 5. The V gene's germline CDR1 is SGHRS and CDR2 YFSETQ. This CDR3 is CASSSQGAQGYTF. The CDR3 DNA reads TGCGCCAGCAGCTCACAGGGGGCGCAGGGCTACACCTTC.

This chain connects TRBV7-2 to TRBJ2-4, with TRBD1 matching over 7 bases. The junction had 5 bases not matched to a gene; V was cut back by 4 bases and J by 2 bases. Germline CDR1 and CDR2: SGHTA and FQGNSA. This CDR3 spans 15 amino acids. CDR3 bases: TGTGCCAGCAGCTCCGTACAGGGGACCAAAAACATTCAGTACTTC. Amino acids: CASSSVQGTKNIQYF.